The 25 T cell receptor beta chains below all came from one sample that was sequenced in a study of T-cell memory formation after mild COVID-19. TCRdb itself ran the 5' RACE reads through MiXCR, one entry per CDR3 protein. The sample shows just under 550,000 distinct CDR3 sequences, around 20% of them seen only once. Sequenced sample: PBMCs or a T cell subset sorted from them (not recorded which). These receptors originate from an adult woman who had mild COVID-19 (a few samples of this study predate the infection). Cell type and time point are not known.

V gene TRBV5-1 combines with J gene TRBJ2-1, with 12 nucleotides matching TRBD2. The V gene's germline CDR1 is SGHRS and CDR2 YFSETQ. This CDR3 has 15 amino acids. V lost 4 bases to trimming and J lost 6 bases; unmatched junction nucleotides: 5. CDR3 sequence (DNA): TGCGCCAGCAGCGAGGGACTAGCGGGTTTCAATGAGCAGTTCTTC. Its protein is CASSEGLAGFNEQFF. Variable domain in full (rest from reference TRBV5-1 and TRBJ2-1): KAGVTQTPRYLIKTRGQQVTLSCSPISGHRSVSWYQQTPGQGLQFLFEYFSETQRNKGNFPGRFSGRQFSNSRSEMNVSTLELGDSALYLCASSEGLAGFNEQFFGPGTRLTVL.

This chain links TRBV27 with TRBJ2-7; D perhaps matches TRBD1 (5 bases). CDR1 and CDR2 (germline): MNHEY, SMNVEV (reference sequence). Trimming left V 10 bases short and J 2 bases short, with 12 bases between. This CDR3 contains 12 residues. As DNA, the CDR3 is TGTGCCACCAGGGTTTTTCCCTACGAGCAGTACTTC. As protein: CATRVFPYEQYF.

This clonotype occurred a few times. The chain recombines TRBV7-6 with TRBJ2-7, with D hard to call. The V end was cut by 5 bases, the J end by 7 bases, with 15 bases between. This CDR3 is built from 13 residues. Germline values: CDR1 SGHVS, CDR2 FNYEAQ. The CDR3 protein is CASSPSSTSEQYF. The CDR3, as DNA: TGTGCCAGCAGCCCGAGCTCCACGAGTGAGCAGTACTTC. Using reference TRBV7-6 and TRBJ2-7 for the parts outside the CDR3, the full variable domain is GAGVSQSPRYKVTKRGQDVALRCDPISGHVSLYWYRQALGQGPEFLTYFNYEAQQDKSGLPNDRFSAERPEGSISTLTIQRTEQRDSAMYRCASSPSSTSEQYFGPGTRLTVT.

The rearrangement joins TRBV6-5 to TRBJ2-1; 8 nucleotides match TRBD1. Per germline, CDR1 MNHEY and CDR2 SVGAGI. CDR3 length equals 16 residues. Trimming removed 6 bases from V and 0 bases from J; junction bases left unmatched: 7. This chain's CDR3 is CASRSGGRSSYNEQFF. DNA for the CDR3: TGTGCCAGCAGATCAGGGGGCCGTAGCTCCTACAATGAGCAGTTCTTC.

The V and J genes are TRBV6-6 and TRBJ2-1; D gene uncertain. The CDR3 runs 13 residues. Germline assignment: CDR1 MNHNY and CDR2 SVGAGI (reference sequence). Trimming removed 2 bases from V and 8 bases from J, with 10 bases in between. In nucleotides, the CDR3 is TGTGCCAGCAGTTACACGACGGTGCATGAGCAGTTCTTC. Residues: CASSYTTVHEQFF.

The chain combines TRBV19 with TRBJ1-1; D gene unclear. Germline V gene lookup returns CDR1 LNHDA and CDR2 SQIVND (reference sequence). V dropped 7 bases and J dropped 10 bases, with 13 bases sitting between them. The CDR3 covers 11 residues. CDR3 bases: TGTGCCAGTACCTATGGGAGCGCAGCTTTCTTT. Translated: CASTYGSAAFF.

The V call is TRBV6-5, the J call TRBJ1-1, with unresolved D. CDR3 length equals 13 residues. From germline, CDR1 is MNHEY and CDR2 SVGAGI. V was cut by 7 bases and J by 4 bases, with 13 bases left in between. The DNA for the CDR3 is TGTGCCAGCACCCCGTCGGGAGGCACTGAAGCTTTCTTT. This gives the protein CASTPSGGTEAFF.

This clonotype showed up just a few times. The rearrangement uses TRBV11-2 and TRBJ1-2; 7 positions match TRBD1. The germline V gene has CDR1 SGHAT and CDR2 FQNNGV. J lost 7 bases, V lost 3 bases, and 14 bases had no gene match. This CDR3 region has 16 residues. The CDR3 region has the DNA TGTGCCAGCAGCTTCAGACGGGACAGCCTGTCCGGTGGCTACACCTTC. It specifies CASSFRRDSLSGGYTF.

The table lists this clonotype with a few counts. V gene TRBV12-3 or TRBV12-4 combines with J gene TRBJ1-6; D unresolved. The CDR3 is 15 residues long. V lost 2 bases to trimming and J lost 2 bases, with 7 bases between them. Here the CDR3 reads CASSLLSPYNSPLHF. The DNA of the CDR3 is TGTGCCAGCAGTTTATTAAGTCCCTATAATTCACCCCTCCACTTT.

This clonotype came up a few times. The chain uses TRBV11-2 and TRBJ2-7; tentative D call: TRBD2 (5 bases). The CDR3 contains 14 residues. Trimming cost V 4 bases and J 3 bases, with 13 bases left between them. Germline CDR1 is SGHAT and CDR2 is FQNNGV. This chain's CDR3 is CASSSLLGIYEQYF. CDR3 DNA sequence: TGTGCCAGCAGCTCCCTACTAGGGATCTACGAGCAGTACTTC.

There are a few counts of this clonotype. J is TRBJ1-4 and V is TRBV5-1; the D is unclear. Germline CDR1 reads SGHRS; CDR2 reads YFSETQ. The CDR3 sequence is 13 residues long. V gave up 6 bases and J gave up 6 bases, with 12 bases separating them. The DNA for the CDR3 is TGCGCCAGCACGAACGGGCCCTATGAAAAACTGTTTTTT. It yields the protein CASTNGPYEKLFF.

The CDR3 protein is CASSVEGGHTDTQYF. CDR3 DNA: TGTGCCAGCAGCGTAGAAGGCGGGCACACAGATACGCAGTATTTT. The chain couples TRBV9 to TRBJ2-3; TRBD2 might be the D (5 bases). Trimming pared 0 bases from V and 2 bases from J, leaving 10 bases between. The CDR3 is 15 amino acids. The germline gives CDR1 SGDLS, CDR2 YYNGEE.

V is TRBV9 and J is TRBJ2-1, with 9 positions matching TRBD2. The V segment lost 4 bases and the J segment 2 bases; nucleotides outside the gene matches: 7. There are 16 residues in the CDR3. The germline gives CDR1 SGDLS, CDR2 YYNGEE. The CDR3 DNA sequence: TGTGCCAGCAGCATTAGCGGGAGTGTCCCCTACAATGAGCAGTTCTTC. The encoded protein is CASSISGSVPYNEQFF.

This chain uses TRBV5-1 with TRBJ2-6; TRBD1 aligns across 12 bases. The CDR3 sequence is 17 residues long. Losses at the gene ends were 4 bases for V and 2 bases for J; bases not matched to a gene: 4. Germline loops: CDR1 SGHRS, CDR2 YFSETQ. The CDR3 DNA follows: TGCGCCAGCAGCAAAGGGACAGGGGGCGCTGGGGCCAACGTCCTGACTTTC. It specifies CASSKGTGGAGANVLTF.

This clonotype appeared many times. V usage is TRBV5-1 and J usage is TRBJ1-1; D gene ambiguous. The germline V and J ends were trimmed by 3 bases and 0 bases, with 9 bases remaining between them. The CDR3 is made up of 14 amino acids. Germline V gene lookup returns CDR1 SGHRS and CDR2 YFSETQ. CDR3 nucleotides: TGCGCCAGCAGCTCGGACGGCCTGAACACTGAAGCTTTCTTT. This encodes CASSSDGLNTEAFF.

This clonotype was seen a handful of times. The genes are TRBV15 and TRBJ2-1; D not certain. Trimming took off 4 bases at V and 9 bases at J, with 10 bases between the two ends. The CDR3 sequence is 12 residues long. The germline V gene has CDR1 LNHNV and CDR2 YYDKDF (reference sequence). The DNA of the CDR3 is TGTGCCACCAGCACCCTCTATGGTGAGCAGTTCTTC. Translation: CATSTLYGEQFF.

This clonotype was seen more than once but under ten times. This chain uses TRBV7-8 with TRBJ2-7; D is undetermined. Germline-derived CDR1 and CDR2 are SGHVS and FQNEAQ. The CDR3 contains 12 residues. The V gene lost 2 bases and the J gene lost 5 bases, with 7 bases spanning the gap. CDR3 DNA: TGTGCCAGCAGCTTATACGACGACGAGCAGTACTTC. It specifies CASSLYDDEQYF.

The chain has TRBV30 and TRBJ1-1; 12 nucleotides agree with TRBD1. The trim removed 0 bases at V and 1 base at J, leaving 6 bases unmatched. Germline V gene sequence: CDR1 GTSNPN, CDR2 SVGIG (reference sequence). The CDR3 extends over 17 amino acids. CDR3 sequence (DNA): TGTGCCTGGAGTGTATGGGACAGGGGGCAGGGGAACACTGAAGCTTTCTTT. Translated: CAWSVWDRGQGNTEAFF.

J is TRBJ2-5 and V is TRBV12-5; unclear D gene. Germline CDR1 is LGHNT and CDR2 is FRNRAP. CDR3 size: 12 residues. Trimming stripped 4 bases from V and 2 bases from J, with 5 bases between. The CDR3 reads CASGWSQETQYF. In nucleotides, the CDR3 is TGTGCTAGTGGTTGGTCACAAGAGACCCAGTACTTC. Using reference TRBV12-5 and TRBJ2-5 for the parts outside the CDR3, the full variable domain is DARVTQTPRHKVTEMGQEVTMRCQPILGHNTVFWYRQTMMQGLELLAYFRNRAPLDDSGMPKDRFSAEMPDATLATLKIQPSEPRDSAVYFCASGWSQETQYFGPGTRLLVL.

The gene calls are TRBV4-1 and TRBJ1-6; 7 bases map to TRBD1. CDR3 length: 22 residues. V shed 0 bases, J shed 2 bases, and the junction held 19 bases outside the gene matches. Germline V CDR1 and CDR2: MGHRA, YSYEKL. Written as DNA, the CDR3 is TGCGCCAGCAGCCAAGACTACCGGGACAGTTTTTTCGGAAGTCCCTATAATTCACCCCTCCACTTT. Its protein is CASSQDYRDSFFGSPYNSPLHF.

This clonotype was picked up a small number of times. This rearrangement joins TRBV4-1 to TRBJ2-1; 7 bases are a match to TRBD2. In germline, CDR1 is MGHRA, CDR2 YSYEKL. J lost 2 bases, V lost 8 bases, and 6 bases had no gene match. The CDR3 totals 14 residues. The CDR3 bases are TGCGCCAGCCGCCCAGCGGGGCCCTACAATGAGCAGTTCTTC. It yields the protein CASRPAGPYNEQFF.

This clonotype was seen a few times. The chain employs TRBV7-2 and TRBJ2-1; TRBD2 matches 9 bases. The CDR3 loop spans 18 amino acids. Germline V gene lookup returns CDR1 SGHTA and CDR2 FQGNSA. The junction had 9 bases not matched to a gene; V was cut back by 3 bases and J by 0 bases. The CDR3 protein is CASSFLPSGASSYNEQFF. The CDR3 coding sequence is TGTGCCAGCAGCTTTTTGCCTAGCGGGGCTAGCTCCTACAATGAGCAGTTCTTC.

This clonotype was observed a handful of times. The rearrangement uses TRBV6-4 and TRBJ2-1; 13 bases align to TRBD2. Germline V gene sequence: CDR1 MRHNA, CDR2 SNTAGT. V trimming: 6 bases; J trimming: 4 bases; junction bases outside the gene matches: 3. The CDR3 contains 15 residues. The CDR3 bases are TGTGCCAGCAGCCGGGGACTAGCGGGATACAATGAGCAGTTCTTC. As protein: CASSRGLAGYNEQFF.

This clonotype was observed at least ten times. The chain employs TRBV24-1 and TRBJ2-7, with D tentatively TRBD2 (6 bases). The CDR3 length is 17 residues. Germline V lookup: CDR1 KGHDR, CDR2 SFDVKD. The germline V and J ends were trimmed by 2 bases and 2 bases, with 18 bases remaining between them. The DNA for the CDR3 is TGTGCCACCAGTGATTCGAGAATGGGACTTTCCGCCTACGAGCAGTACTTC. This gives the protein CATSDSRMGLSAYEQYF.

The chain couples TRBV7-8 to TRBJ2-7; D is perhaps TRBD1 (5 bases). Trimming shortened V by 2 bases and J by 4 bases, and 12 bases separated the two germline ends. The germline gives CDR1 SGHVS, CDR2 FQNEAQ. CDR3 length equals 14 residues. CDR3 sequence reads: CASSLRTPGYEQYF. The CDR3 bases are TGTGCCAGCAGCTTAAGGACCCCAGGGTACGAGCAGTACTTC.